Below, 13 T cell receptor beta chains from the same sample are listed, as sequenced in a study of blood T cells in healthy people across ages. A J-beta primer mix and a sample-barcoded 5' primer were used in a second PCR of roughly 6 to 12 cycles. TCRdb used MiXCR to reprocess the 5' RACE reads, holding one entry per CDR3 protein. The sample lists hundreds of thousands of distinct CDR3 sequences; approximately 25% were seen once. This same sample was also part of a study on T cells of mothers and their children.

The sequenced sample was blood. These receptor sequences come from a boy between 10 and 17 years old in good health.

This clonotype was counted only a few times. The chain couples TRBV15 to TRBJ2-7; 9 nucleotides line up with TRBD1. V dropped 2 bases and J dropped 6; count of bases not matched to a gene: 11. This CDR3 is 16 amino acids long. Per germline, CDR1 LNHNV and CDR2 YYDKDF (reference sequence). Here the CDR3 reads CATSRRRDRETLEQYF. CDR3 nucleotide sequence: TGTGCCACCAGCAGACGTCGGGACAGGGAAACCCTCGAGCAGTACTTC.

In its sample, this clonotype was seen a few times. The CDR3 DNA sequence: TGTGCCAGCAGCCCCGCGCGAGAGGAGACCCAGTACTTC. Translation: CASSPAREETQYF. The chain couples TRBV7-9 to TRBJ2-5, with no clear D. The CDR3 is 13 residues long. V was trimmed by 5 bases and J by 5 bases, leaving 12 bases between them. Germline CDR1 and CDR2: SEHNR and FQNEAQ (reference sequence).

The J gene is TRBJ2-5, the V gene TRBV5-1; TRBD1 aligns across 10 bases. The DNA end is a closer match to TRBJ2-7, so the J assignment may be wrong. This CDR3 has 15 residues. Germline CDR1 reads SGHRS; CDR2 reads YFSETQ. The CDR3 coding sequence is TGCGCCAGCAGTTCACCGGGACAGGGGATCTACGAGCAGTACGTC. Residues: CASSSPGQGIYEQYV.

This clonotype turned up a few times. V and J are TRBV29-1 and TRBJ1-1; D is undetermined. The V end was cut by 5 bases, the J end by 4 bases, with 23 bases between. Germline CDR1 SQVTM, CDR2 ANQGSEA. This CDR3 comprises 16 residues. CDR3 region: CSVSYGTQGISTEAFF. The CDR3 bases are TGCAGCGTTAGCTATGGCACCCAAGGGATAAGCACTGAAGCTTTCTTT.

This clonotype occurred a few times. V is TRBV6-5 and J is TRBJ2-7; D may be TRBD1 (5 bases). Germline loops: CDR1 MNHEY, CDR2 SVGAGI. The V and J ends lost 2 bases and 5 bases respectively, with 16 bases between them. The CDR3 is 15 amino acids. The CDR3 protein is CASSYVGAVTHEQYF. DNA of the CDR3: TGTGCCAGCAGTTACGTTGGGGCAGTAACCCACGAGCAGTACTTC.

The rearrangement links TRBV12-3 or TRBV12-4 to TRBJ1-2; 8 bases are shared with TRBD1. Unmatched junction bases numbered 11, after V lost 0 bases and J lost 8 bases. This CDR3 comprises 16 residues. CDR3 coding DNA: TGTGCCAGCAGTTTAGCCTTTAGGGCAGGGGGCGAAGGCTACACCTTC. It codes for CASSLAFRAGGEGYTF.

This clonotype was found many times. One junction end does not reproduce the germline sequence, and a read error may be involved. The chain recombines TRBV5-1 with TRBJ2-7; D might be TRBD1 (5 bases). CDR1 SGHRS and CDR2 YFSETQ come from the germline V gene. CDR3 length equals 13 residues. For the CDR3, the DNA is TGTGCCAGCAGCTCCACAGGTTCCTACGAGCAGTACTTC. Its translation: CASSSTGSYEQYF. Using reference TRBV5-1 and TRBJ2-7 for the parts outside the CDR3, the full variable domain is KAGVTQTPRYLIKTRGQQVTLSCSPISGHRSVSWYQQTPGQGLQFLFEYFSETQRNKGNFPGRFSGRQFSNSRSEMNVSTLELGDSALYLCASSSTGSYEQYFGPGTRLTVT.

The gene calls are TRBV19 and TRBJ1-1, with D tentatively TRBD1 (5 bases). CDR1 LNHDA and CDR2 SQIVND come from the germline V gene (reference sequence). This CDR3 spans 14 amino acids. The V end was cut by 3 bases, the J end by 6 bases, with 14 bases between. The CDR3 coding sequence is TGTGCCAGTAGTATTAACAGGTTCTATGCTGAAGCTTTCTTT. The encoded protein is CASSINRFYAEAFF.

The rearrangement uses TRBV5-1 and TRBJ1-1; no reliable D call. The CDR3 runs 13 residues. Germline values: CDR1 SGHRS, CDR2 YFSETQ. The V and J ends lost 4 bases and 4 bases respectively, with 11 bases between them. CDR3 amino acids: CASSNGVGTEAFF. The CDR3, as DNA: TGCGCCAGCAGCAATGGGGTCGGCACTGAAGCTTTCTTT. The full variable domain, completed using reference TRBV5-1 and TRBJ1-1, is KAGVTQTPRYLIKTRGQQVTLSCSPISGHRSVSWYQQTPGQGLQFLFEYFSETQRNKGNFPGRFSGRQFSNSRSEMNVSTLELGDSALYLCASSNGVGTEAFFGQGTRLTVV.

The chain joins TRBV5-1 to TRBJ2-7; 7 nucleotides line up with TRBD2. The CDR3 runs 17 residues. V shed 1 base and J 0 bases; nucleotides not matched to a gene: 10. CDR1 and CDR2 from the germline V gene are SGHRS and YFSETQ. The CDR3 region is CASSLIVFGGSSYEQYF. CDR3 nucleotides: TGCGCCAGCAGCTTGATTGTCTTCGGGGGGTCCTCCTACGAGCAGTACTTC.

This rearrangement joins TRBV3-1 to TRBJ1-2, with a weak D call TRBD1 (5 bases). Germline V gene data show CDR1 as LGHDT and CDR2 as YNNKEL (reference sequence). The CDR3 length is 14 residues. Trimming removed 1 base at V and 7 bases at J, with 13 bases between. This CDR3 is CASSQAKRGTGYTF. The DNA for the CDR3 is TGTGCCAGCAGCCAAGCTAAGCGGGGGACTGGCTACACCTTC.

The CDR3 is CASSLKADAYF. The DNA of the CDR3 is TGTGCCAGCAGTTTGAAGGCCGATGCGTACTTC. V and J are TRBV28 and TRBJ2-7; D ambiguous. V was cut by 3 bases and J by 12 bases, with 12 bases left in between. The CDR3 runs 11 residues. Germline CDR1 is MDHEN and CDR2 is SYDVKM.

The table lists this clonotype with a count of one. V is TRBV7-9 and J is TRBJ2-5; tentative D call: TRBD2 (6 bases). Matching the DNA end better, TRBJ2-1 makes the J call doubtful. This CDR3 contains 15 residues. Germline V gene sequence: CDR1 SEHNR, CDR2 FQNEAQ (reference sequence). The CDR3 DNA reads TGTGCCAGCAGCTTACGGGGCGGGATGTCAGGTGAGCAGTTCTTC. Protein: CASSLRGGMSGEQFF.